A single sample gave rise to the 31 T cell receptor beta chains below, sequenced in a study of CD4+ T cells in melanoma (dated 2022 in TCRdb). The library was generated by the immunoSEQ multiplex PCR assay. This is the immuneACCESS table as TCRdb keeps it, with only in-frame sequences that have V and J called. A part of the clones is gone; compared with another copy, unresolved V genes explain less than half, and the rest is unexplained. The sample includes about 21,000 clones, with roughly four fifths observed a single time. The ten largest clones add up to about 3.5% of the sample. Sequenced sample: cells from a culture (not recorded whether cultured in vitro). These receptors were taken from a human donor with melanoma.

The chain joins TRBV21-1 to TRBJ1-1. TRBV21-1 counts as a pseudogene. This CDR3 contains 12 residues. Here the CDR3 reads CASSIKRTEAFF. Written as DNA, the CDR3 is TGTGCCAGCAGCATAAAGAGGACTGAAGCTTTCTTT.

This clone was detected once. The rearrangement joins TRBV29-1 to TRBJ1-1; D is uncertain. V was clipped by 8 bases and J by 4 bases, with 8 bases between them. The CDR3 contains 10 residues. Per germline, CDR1 SQVTM and CDR2 ANQGSEA. DNA of the CDR3: TGCAGCTGCTCTGGCACTGAAGCTTTCTTT. Protein product: CSCSGTEAFF.

This clone was picked up a small number of times. The chain carries TRBV19 and TRBJ1-5; D gene unclear. This CDR3 comprises 16 residues. The germline CDR1 and CDR2 sequences are LNHDA and SQIVND (reference sequence). V dropped 5 bases and J dropped 0 bases, with 14 bases sitting between them. The CDR3 DNA reads TGTGCCAGTAGTCCGTTGGACCTCAATAGCAATCAGCCCCAGCATTTT. This codes for CASSPLDLNSNQPQHF.

This chain joins TRBV20-1 and TRBJ2-7; unclear D gene. The CDR3 extends over 11 amino acids. The germline gives CDR1 DFQATT, CDR2 SNEGSKA (reference sequence). Trimming cost V 5 bases and J 2 bases, with 7 bases left between them. CDR3 nucleotide sequence: TGCAGTGCTTTTTTCACCTACGAGCAGTACTTC. It codes for CSAFFTYEQYF.

This rearrangement joins TRBV21-1 to TRBJ1-1. TRBV21-1 is listed as a pseudogene. The CDR3 has 10 amino acids. The CDR3 loop reads CASSTFEAFF. The CDR3 nucleotides are TGTGCCAGCAGCACCTTTGAAGCTTTCTTT.

CDR3 sequence: CASSLRGSFPRYQETQYF. The CDR3 DNA reads TGTGCCAGCAGCTTAAGGGGTTCTTTCCCTCGGTACCAAGAGACCCAGTACTTC. The chain carries TRBV11-2 and TRBJ2-5; D might be TRBD1 (5 bases). V was clipped by 2 bases and J by 0 bases, with 19 bases between them. CDR3 size: 18 residues. Germline CDR1 SGHAT, CDR2 FQNNGV.

The CDR3 sequence is CASSLTASSYNEQFF. CDR3 DNA sequence: TGTGCCAGCAGCCTGACTGCAAGCTCCTACAATGAGCAGTTCTTC. The chain has TRBV7-3 and TRBJ2-1; D is uncertain. The CDR3 runs to 15 residues. Per germline, CDR1 SGHTA and CDR2 FQGTGA. V lost 5 bases and J 0 bases, leaving 11 bases between the germline ends.

This chain connects TRBV5-8 to TRBJ2-7; TRBD2 matches 9 bases. Germline CDR1 SGHTS, CDR2 YDEGEE. There are 15 residues in the CDR3. V was clipped by 4 bases and J by 3 bases; unmatched bases: 8. The CDR3 reads CASSRLRGGIYEQYF. Here the CDR3 DNA reads TGTGCCAGCAGCCGGTTGCGGGGGGGAATCTACGAGCAGTACTTC.

This chain uses TRBV5-5 with TRBJ1-4; D is undetermined. There are 15 residues in the CDR3. Trimming removed 1 base from V and 2 bases from J, with 9 bases in between. Germline CDR1 reads SGHKS; CDR2 reads YYEKEE (reference sequence). The CDR3 is CASSLKTLTNEKLFF. The CDR3 nucleotides are TGTGCCAGCAGCTTGAAGACACTGACTAATGAAAAACTGTTTTTT.

The J gene is TRBJ2-5, the V gene TRBV5-1; TRBD1 matches 8 bases. J was trimmed by 2 bases and V by 4 bases; bases with no gene match: 19. CDR1 and CDR2 (germline): SGHRS, YFSETQ. The CDR3 has 19 residues. This chain's CDR3 is CASSPRTGFGQSRQETQYF. The CDR3 DNA reads as TGCGCCAGCAGCCCTAGGACAGGGTTTGGACAATCACGTCAAGAGACCCAGTACTTC.

This clone appeared once. This chain connects TRBV11-2 to TRBJ2-1, with 10 nucleotides matching TRBD2. The CDR3 runs 15 residues. CDR1 is SGHAT, CDR2 FQNNGV, per germline. J lost 7 bases, V lost 3 bases, and 6 bases had no gene match. CDR3 coding DNA: TGTGCCAGCAGCTTGCTAGCGGGGGCCCCAAATGAGCAGTTCTTC. Translation: CASSLLAGAPNEQFF.

The V call is TRBV4-1, the J call TRBJ2-1; a weak D match, TRBD1 (5 bases). The CDR3 contains 16 residues. The V gene's germline CDR1 is MGHRA and CDR2 YSYEKL. V gave up 3 bases and J gave up 5 bases, with 17 bases separating them. The CDR3 region has the DNA TGCGCCAGCAGCCAGGGGTGGGCCAGGGCGGACAATGAGCAGTTCTTC. It is translated as CASSQGWARADNEQFF.

This rearrangement joins TRBV15 to TRBJ2-1, with unresolved D. CDR1 and CDR2 (germline): LNHNV, YYDKDF (reference sequence). The CDR3 length is 15 residues. The V end lost 1 base, the J end lost 0 bases, and 7 bases lay between the germline ends. In DNA, the CDR3 is TGTGCCACCAGCAGAGGAGTTAGCTCCTACAATGAGCAGTTCTTC. It is translated as CATSRGVSSYNEQFF.

The rearrangement uses TRBV18 and TRBJ1-6; no reliable D call. This CDR3 is 14 amino acids long. Trimming removed 2 bases at V and 5 bases at J, with 7 bases between. Germline values: CDR1 KGHSH, CDR2 LQKENI. CDR3 sequence (DNA): TGTGCCAGCTCACCAGAGGCTCATAATTCACCCCTCCACTTT. Its translation: CASSPEAHNSPLHF.

CDR3: CASSFRGSGESTGELFF. CDR3 in DNA: TGTGCCAGCAGCTTCAGGGGTAGCGGGGAATCTACCGGGGAGCTGTTTTTT. The rearrangement uses TRBV11-2 and TRBJ2-2; 8 bases are shared with TRBD2. J lost 5 bases, V lost 3 bases, and 11 bases had no gene match. CDR3 length equals 17 residues. The germline gives CDR1 SGHAT, CDR2 FQNNGV.

The rearrangement links TRBV5-1 to TRBJ2-7; D is possibly TRBD2 (7 bases). The V end lost 5 bases, the J end lost 3 bases, and 15 bases lay between the germline ends. Germline V gene sequence: CDR1 SGHRS, CDR2 YFSETQ. The CDR3 sequence is 14 residues long. Here the CDR3 reads CASRDEGGNYEQYF. The DNA of the CDR3 is TGCGCCAGCAGGGACGAGGGGGGGAACTACGAGCAGTACTTC.

J is TRBJ2-2 and V is TRBV4-2; the match to TRBD2 covers 8 bases. The length of the CDR3 is 16 residues. Per germline, CDR1 LGHNA and CDR2 YNFKEQ. After removal of 4 bases from V and 4 bases from J, the junction contained 8 bases not matched to a gene. CDR3 bases: TGTGCCAGCAGCCCACCGGGGGGGCGAATCACCGGGGAGCTGTTTTTT. It specifies CASSPPGGRITGELFF.

This clone was seen a single time. The chain uses TRBV6-5 and TRBJ1-6; TRBD1 agrees at 9 bases. Germline values: CDR1 MNHEY, CDR2 SVGAGI. V gave up 6 bases and J gave up 8 bases; unmatched junction bases: 2. The CDR3 consists of 13 residues. In DNA form, the CDR3 reads TGTGCCAGCAGGGGACAGGGATATTCACCCCTCCACTTT. Translated: CASRGQGYSPLHF.

This chain links TRBV6-1 with TRBJ2-3, with a possible D match to TRBD2 (6 bases). Trimming shortened V by 1 base and J by 5 bases, and 25 bases separated the two germline ends. The CDR3 runs 19 residues. In germline, CDR1 is MNHNS, CDR2 SASEGT. The CDR3 sequence: CASSEVIWVTRGVRDTQYF. CDR3 coding DNA: TGTGCCAGCAGTGAAGTTATTTGGGTGACTAGAGGCGTCAGAGATACGCAGTATTTT.

This chain connects TRBV9 to TRBJ2-1; 10 nucleotides align to TRBD2. CDR1 and CDR2 (germline): SGDLS, YYNGEE. The CDR3 runs 16 residues. Losses at the gene ends were 0 bases for V and 6 bases for J; bases not matched to a gene: 6. The CDR3 nucleotides are TGTGCCAGCAGCGTAGTGGCTAGCGGGGGTACCAATGAGCAGTTCTTC. As protein: CASSVVASGGTNEQFF.

About this clone: The sample carries other DNA sequences with the same CDR3. The chain has TRBV18 and TRBJ1-1, with D tentatively TRBD1 (5 bases). The CDR3 runs to 15 residues. Trimming took off 5 bases at V and 0 bases at J, with 13 bases between the two ends. The V gene's germline CDR1 is KGHSH and CDR2 LQKENI. CDR3 loop: CASSSGRGMNTEAFF. The CDR3 region has the DNA TGTGCCAGCTCATCGGGACGGGGGATGAACACTGAAGCTTTCTTT.

V and J are TRBV10-2 and TRBJ2-5; 9 nucleotides line up with TRBD1. This CDR3 contains 15 residues. Germline CDR1 is WSHSY and CDR2 is SAAADI. Trimming at V came to 3 bases and at J to 5 bases, leaving 7 bases not matched to a gene. The CDR3 DNA reads as TGCGCCAGCAGTGACCCGACAGGGGGGGCCGAGACCCAGTACTTC. Residues: CASSDPTGGAETQYF.

The count of this clone is one. This chain joins TRBV4-2 and TRBJ1-2, with TRBD1 identical over 9 bases. Per the germline V gene, CDR1 is LGHNA and CDR2 is YNFKEQ. The CDR3 loop spans 15 amino acids. J was trimmed by 4 bases and V by 0 bases; bases with no gene match: 3. This CDR3 reads CASSQETGGSYGYTF. CDR3 sequence (DNA): TGTGCCAGCAGCCAAGAGACAGGGGGGAGCTATGGCTACACCTTC.

The CDR3 DNA sequence: TGTGCCAGCAGTTACTCACGCAAAATGAACACTGAAGCTTTCTTT. This encodes CASSYSRKMNTEAFF. The J gene is TRBJ1-1, the V gene TRBV6-5; D gene unclear. Trimming cost V 0 bases and J 0 bases, with 8 bases left between them. The CDR3 consists of 15 residues. Germline-derived CDR1 and CDR2 are MNHEY and SVGAGI.

V gene TRBV6-4 combines with J gene TRBJ1-5; D is ambiguous. CDR1 and CDR2 from the germline V gene are MRHNA and SNTAGT. The CDR3 spans 14 residues. V was clipped by 2 bases and J by 9 bases, with 14 bases between them. CDR3 coding DNA: TGTGCCAGCAGTGACCGACCGGGTGTTGGGCCCCAGCATTTT. Translation: CASSDRPGVGPQHF.

The chain links TRBV7-3 to TRBJ2-2; 8 nucleotides line up with TRBD2. Germline CDR1 reads SGHTA; CDR2 reads FQGTGA. The CDR3 runs to 16 residues. With V trimmed by 4 bases and J by 4 bases, 8 bases remained unmatched. This CDR3 is CASSSGRGGPTGELFF. The CDR3 DNA follows: TGTGCCAGCAGCTCTGGTCGGGGGGGCCCCACCGGGGAGCTGTTTTTT.

The CDR3 loop reads CASTASAGLSPLHF. The DNA for the CDR3 is TGTGCCAGCACTGCTTCGGCAGGGCTTTCACCCCTCCACTTT. V and J are TRBV6-4 and TRBJ1-6, with D possibly TRBD1 on 5 matching bases. The V end was cut by 7 bases, the J end by 9 bases, with 16 bases between. This CDR3 has 14 amino acids. Germline loops: CDR1 MRHNA, CDR2 SNTAGT.

The chain joins TRBV18 to TRBJ2-3; D is undetermined. The CDR3 runs to 11 residues. Trimming took off 2 bases at V and 3 bases at J, with 0 bases between the two ends. Looked up from germline, CDR1 is KGHSH and CDR2 is LQKENI. CDR3 coding DNA: TGTGCCAGCTCACCAACAGATACGCAGTATTTT. Protein product: CASSPTDTQYF.

The chain combines TRBV5-1 with TRBJ1-4; a weak D match, TRBD1 (5 bases). The CDR3 is 14 residues long. The germline V and J ends were trimmed by 10 bases and 5 bases, with 18 bases remaining between them. The germline gives CDR1 SGHRS, CDR2 YFSETQ. CDR3 nucleotide sequence: TGCGCCTCGAAGTTGGGGACGGAAAATGAAAAACTGTTTTTT. This encodes CASKLGTENEKLFF.

V gene TRBV11-3 combines with J gene TRBJ2-4; D possibly corresponds to TRBD1 (6 bases). CDR3 length equals 13 residues. CDR1 is SGHNT, CDR2 YENEEA, per germline. Trimming took off 3 bases at V and 8 bases at J, with 11 bases between the two ends. CDR3 amino acids: CASSLGQGDIQYF. The CDR3 region has the DNA TGTGCCAGCAGCTTGGGACAAGGAGACATTCAGTACTTC.

The genes are TRBV6-1 and TRBJ1-5; TRBD1 aligns across 7 bases. Germline lookup yields CDR1 MNHNS and CDR2 SASEGT. Trimming removed 2 bases from V and 7 bases from J; junction bases left unmatched: 8. The CDR3 contains 15 residues. Written as DNA, the CDR3 is TGTGCCAGCAGTGAACACAGGGGTGGATGGCAGCCCCAGCATTTT. Translated, it gives CASSEHRGGWQPQHF.